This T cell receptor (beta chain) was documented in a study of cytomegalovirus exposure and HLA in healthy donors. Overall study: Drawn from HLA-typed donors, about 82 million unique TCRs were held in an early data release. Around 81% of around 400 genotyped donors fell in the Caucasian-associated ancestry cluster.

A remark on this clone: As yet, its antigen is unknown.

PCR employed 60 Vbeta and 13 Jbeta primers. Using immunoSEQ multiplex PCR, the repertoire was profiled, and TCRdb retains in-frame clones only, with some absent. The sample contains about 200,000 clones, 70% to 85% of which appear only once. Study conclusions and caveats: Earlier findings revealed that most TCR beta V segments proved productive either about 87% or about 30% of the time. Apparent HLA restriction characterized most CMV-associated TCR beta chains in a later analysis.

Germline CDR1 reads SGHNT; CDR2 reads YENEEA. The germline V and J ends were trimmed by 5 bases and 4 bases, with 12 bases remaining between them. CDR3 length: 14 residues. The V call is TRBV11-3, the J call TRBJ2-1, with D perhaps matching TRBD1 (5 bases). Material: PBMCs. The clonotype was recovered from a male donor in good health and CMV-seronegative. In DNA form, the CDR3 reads TGTGCCAGCAGCAGGGGTGTCGGATACAATGAGCAGTTCTTC. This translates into CASSRGVGYNEQFF.